Detailed here is one TCR beta chain. The antigen is unknown. This sample was included in a study of T cell responses to AZD1222 COVID-19 vaccine. The study's findings and limits: The study reported that nearly half of spike-specific TCRs target unmutated variant regions. It was only after the peak T cell response that any repertoires were sampled.

This CDR3 comprises 18 residues. Germline CDR1 reads KGHDR; CDR2 reads SFDVKD. V was pared by 0 bases and J by 2 bases, with 11 bases of the junction left unmatched. Data came from immunoSEQ multiplex PCR; TCRdb stores just in-frame clones and leaves some out. The table records around 170,000 clones, roughly 93% of them present only once. This clonotype was obtained from an adult in good health. Source: peripheral blood, taken on day 0 of AZD1222 vaccination. The chain is built from TRBV24-1 and TRBJ2-7, with 8 bases aligning to TRBD1. Here the CDR3 DNA reads TGTGCCACCAGTGATTTGCAGGGGGCCCATGGTCACACCTACGAGCAGTACTTC. This sequence encodes CATSDLQGAHGHTYEQYF.